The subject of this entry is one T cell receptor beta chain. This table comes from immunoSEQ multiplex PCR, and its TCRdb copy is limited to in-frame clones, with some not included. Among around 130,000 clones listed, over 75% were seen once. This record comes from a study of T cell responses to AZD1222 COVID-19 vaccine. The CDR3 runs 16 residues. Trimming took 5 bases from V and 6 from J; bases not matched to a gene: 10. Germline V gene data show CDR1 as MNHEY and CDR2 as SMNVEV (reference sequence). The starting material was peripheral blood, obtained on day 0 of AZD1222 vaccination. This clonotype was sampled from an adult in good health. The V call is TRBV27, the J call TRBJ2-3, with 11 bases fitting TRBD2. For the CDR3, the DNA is TGTGCCAGCAGTCTCGGGACTAGCGGATATACGGATACGCAGTATTTT. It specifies CASSLGTSGYTDTQYF.